This record covers a single T cell receptor (beta chain). What it binds is unknown. The data originate from a study of T cell responses to AZD1222 COVID-19 vaccine. Study-level results: Epitopes outside B.1.351 and B.1.1.7 mutated regions reportedly drew nearly half of spike TCRs.

Assay used: immunoSEQ multiplex PCR; TCRdb lists only in-frame clones, some missing. This table holds some 150,000 clones, just over 90% found once. Germline CDR1 and CDR2: LNHNV and YYDKDF (reference sequence). CDR3 length: 14 residues. V shed 3 bases and J shed 1 base, with 9 bases lying between them. The source is an adult who received the AZD1222 COVID-19 vaccine. The material was peripheral blood, obtained 28 days after the second AZD1222 dose. The genes are TRBV15 and TRBJ1-1, with D hard to call. In nucleotides, the CDR3 is TGTGCCACCAGCAGTGGGGTCCCGAACACTGAAGCTTTCTTT. This sequence encodes CATSSGVPNTEAFF. Combining the CDR3 with reference TRBV15 and TRBJ1-1 gives the whole variable domain DAMVIQNPRYQVTQFGKPVTLSCSQTLNHNVMYWYQQKSSQAPKLLFHYYDKDFNNEADTPDNFQSRRPNTSFCFLDIRSPGLGDTAMYLCATSSGVPNTEAFFGQGTRLTVV.